What follows describes a single TCR beta chain. The antigen this receptor binds is unknown. Base qualities are not at hand, and no much larger clone is one base apart. This sample was taken from a study of T cells in Graves' hyperthyroidism and ophthalmopathy (dated by TCRdb to the late 2010s). Turning to the overall study: Peripheral blood was sampled at the time of initial diagnosis, prior to any treatment. To identify TCR V-J signatures that set the groups apart, the researchers used a discovery cohort of 90 to 100 patients, made up of fewer than 50 with Graves' ophthalmopathy and 55 to 65 with stable Graves' hyperthyroidism. Prospective prediction of ophthalmopathy was tested in an independent validation cohort consisting of about 19 hyperthyroidism patients and approximately 16 patients who later progressed to ophthalmopathy. The approximately 100 discovery patients were divided at random into training and test sets in a 7:3 ratio. In several Graves' hyperthyroidism patients, the study also compared T-cell repertoires from thyroid tissue with T-cell repertoires from blood. After blood sampling, hyperthyroidism patients were treated with methimazole at a starting dose of 30 mg daily, and ophthalmopathy patients were treated with high-dose intravenous methylprednisolone. The paper describes TCR Vbeta CDR3 sequencing of 135 peripheral blood samples, made up of 43 ophthalmopathy patients, some 80 hyperthyroidism patients and 17 progressor patients.

In the ophthalmopathy patients, disease was moderately to severely active, with a Clinical Activity Score of 3 or more, a NOSPECS grade of 4 or more, and a duration of less than 3 months. The study excluded patients with uncontrolled infections, other autoimmune diseases, pregnancy or lactation. Diagnoses were established on the basis of clinical symptoms, serum thyroxine and TRAb, thyroid ultrasound, and orbital computed tomography. PBMCs were separated from roughly 9.3 ml of fresh peripheral blood using Ficoll-Paque density gradient centrifugation. Total RNA was extracted with Trizol reagent, and quality was checked on an Agilent 2100 Bioanalyzer. What the research found in general, with its limitations: A 13 V-J signature model separated ophthalmopathy from stable hyperthyroidism, with just over 85% sensitivity and approximately 81% specificity in cross-validation and 80%/75% in testing. No statistical method was used to fix the sample size in advance, and group allocation was not hidden from the investigators. During validation, the model predicted progression to ophthalmopathy a median of roughly 7.1 months ahead of onset, with 70.59% sensitivity and roughly 75% specificity. Blood samples also contained most of the expanded thyroid clonotypes (frequency above 0.001), which suggests that blood repertoires may reflect thyroid immune responses.

The TCR beta CDR3 regions were amplified from the RNA transcripts. The TCR CDR3 was subjected to a first round of RT-PCR using the HTBI primer set and the Qiagen OneStep RT-PCR kit. Libraries were constructed in a second round of multiplex PCR, after which size selection and purification were carried out. The libraries were sequenced on an Illumina HiSeq2000 using paired-end 100 bp reads. As for the original processing: SOAPnuke was used to process the raw data, removing reads that contained adapters or uncalled bases, had a mean Phred below 15, or lacked an exact match to the constant primer or identifier. COPE v1.2.5 was used to merge high-quality paired reads, and clonotypes were defined as unique nucleotide sequences. MiTCR v1.1 was used to align the clonotypes against IMGT TRBV, TRBD and TRBJ reference segments. Analysis was restricted to V-J combinations with a frequency above 0.0001, which covered over 98% of repertoires. The TCS score was defined as F50 (clonal expansion) divided by E x V (chaos), with BLOSUM62-based TCRdist calculated between CDR3 peptides within each V-J. Welch's t-statistics and random forest reduced 500 to 550 V-J features to 13, which were used in a naive Bayes classifier (R e1071). The public reads were reanalyzed by TCRdb: fastp trimming at Q25, MiXCR alignment, in-frame beta chains only. Rows are unified per CDR3 protein, each entry keeping the most common DNA and genes. TCRdb's processing, not the authors', yielded these V and J calls. This sample is represented by nearly 600,000 distinct CDR3 sequences; over 12% of them were singletons. The top ten constitute around 7% of the sample.

The cysteine opens and the phenylalanine closes a CDR3 of 15 amino acids. Only the CDR3 portion is preserved as DNA: 45 bases, with reading frame beginning at the first base. V lost 3 bases and J lost 0 bases; the stretch between them is 10 bases long. The sample was blood. The clonotype comes from a woman aged 18-30 years with Graves' ophthalmopathy. The receptor chain draws on TRBV12-3 or TRBV12-4 and TRBJ2-3; a tentative D match to TRBD2 spans 7 bases. The CDR3 amino acid sequence is: CASSFWGGSTDTQYF. The DNA is TGTGCCAGCAGTTTTTGGGGGGGCAGCACAGATACGCAGTATTTT.